This entry lists 25 T cell receptor beta chains sequenced from one sample in a study of cytomegalovirus exposure and HLA in healthy donors. It was with 60 Vbeta and 13 Jbeta primers that the PCR ran. Using immunoSEQ multiplex PCR, the repertoire was profiled, and TCRdb retains in-frame clones only, with some absent. The table lists roughly 100,000 clones, approximately 80% of them singletons, with 8.5% to 10% in the top ten. Sequences were obtained from PBMCs. Receptors originate from a male donor in good health and CMV-seropositive.

The chain carries TRBV28 and TRBJ2-5; TRBD1 is a possible D gene (6 bases). CDR3 size: 14 residues. V lost 4 bases, J lost 5 bases, and 14 bases lay in between. The germline V gene encodes CDR1 MDHEN and CDR2 SYDVKM. The CDR3 DNA reads TGTGCCAGCAGTTCTGCCAGGGGATCCGAGACCCAGTACTTC. This sequence encodes CASSSARGSETQYF.

The chain couples TRBV11-3 to TRBJ1-2; 8 bases agree with TRBD1. Looked up from germline, CDR1 is SGHNT and CDR2 is YENEEA. The CDR3 contains 13 residues. After removal of 3 bases from V and 6 bases from J, the junction contained 3 bases not matched to a gene. The CDR3 loop is CASSFPGGDGYTF. The CDR3 coding sequence is TGTGCCAGCAGCTTCCCAGGGGGCGATGGCTACACCTTC.

DNA for the CDR3: TGTGCCAGCAGCTTGGTAGGGGGTGAAAAACTGTTTTTT. It yields the protein CASSLVGGEKLFF. The gene calls are TRBV7-2 and TRBJ1-4; possibly TRBD1 for D (6 bases). CDR1 is SGHTA, CDR2 FQGNSA, per germline. This CDR3 spans 13 amino acids. V lost 3 bases, J lost 7 bases, and 9 bases lay in between.

The J gene is TRBJ2-5, the V gene TRBV5-1; maybe TRBD1 (7 bases). Near its end, the DNA agrees better with TRBJ2-7, so the J call may be wrong. CDR1 and CDR2 from the germline V gene are SGHRS and YFSETQ. This CDR3 spans 15 amino acids. CDR3 residues: CASRLQGGPSYEQYF. In nucleotides, the CDR3 is TGCGCCAGCAGGCTTCAGGGGGGACCCTCCTACGAGCAGTACTTC.

This sequence joins TRBV7-2 and TRBJ1-3; tentatively, D is TRBD1 (6 bases). CDR1 SGHTA and CDR2 FQGNSA come from the germline V gene. The CDR3 has 16 residues. V gave up 1 base and J gave up 0 bases, with 10 bases separating them. The CDR3: CASSLVGASSGNTIYF. CDR3 coding DNA: TGTGCCAGCAGCTTAGTGGGGGCGAGCTCTGGAAACACCATATATTTT.

The chain employs TRBV4-1 and TRBJ2-3; possible D gene TRBD2, 6 bases. Germline CDR1 is MGHRA and CDR2 is YSYEKL. V gave up 4 bases and J gave up 0 bases, with 14 bases separating them. The CDR3 contains 16 residues. The CDR3 DNA reads TGCGCCAGCAGCCGTTTAACCGGGACTAGCACAGATACGCAGTATTTT. Protein sequence: CASSRLTGTSTDTQYF.

V and J are TRBV4-1 and TRBJ2-7; TRBD2 matches at 9 bases. V dropped 5 bases and J dropped 2; count of bases not matched to a gene: 10. The CDR3 sequence is 16 residues long. Germline CDR1 and CDR2: MGHRA and YSYEKL. The CDR3 region is CASSWGGTSSPYEQYF. As DNA, the CDR3 is TGCGCCAGCAGCTGGGGCGGGACTAGCAGCCCCTACGAGCAGTACTTC.

This chain uses TRBV28 with TRBJ2-7; D might be TRBD2 (6 bases). The CDR3 consists of 11 residues. Germline CDR1 is MDHEN and CDR2 is SYDVKM. V lost 5 bases and J lost 12, with 14 bases in between. CDR3 nucleotide sequence: TGTGCCAGCAGTGACCCTCGGGGAGGGTACTTC. This encodes CASSDPRGGYF.

The chain couples TRBV5-1 to TRBJ2-2; D remains ambiguous. This CDR3 is built from 15 residues. Germline CDR1 is SGHRS and CDR2 is YFSETQ. V was shortened by 0 bases and J by 0 bases, with 6 bases between the two germline ends. The DNA for the CDR3 is TGCGCCAGCAGCTTGGACAGTCCGAACACCGGGGAGCTGTTTTTT. Its protein product is CASSLDSPNTGELFF. The variable domain in full, completed from reference TRBV5-1 and TRBJ2-2, reads KAGVTQTPRYLIKTRGQQVTLSCSPISGHRSVSWYQQTPGQGLQFLFEYFSETQRNKGNFPGRFSGRQFSNSRSEMNVSTLELGDSALYLCASSLDSPNTGELFFGEGSRLTVL.

The chain recombines TRBV27 with TRBJ1-2, with 8 bases that match TRBD1. The trim removed 3 bases at V and 6 bases at J, leaving 3 bases unmatched. The CDR3 runs 13 residues. Germline lookup yields CDR1 MNHEY and CDR2 SMNVEV (reference sequence). DNA for the CDR3: TGTGCCAGCAGTTTGACAGGGGTGGATGGCTACACCTTC. Amino acids: CASSLTGVDGYTF.

V usage is TRBV7-9 and J usage is TRBJ1-4; D gene uncertain. The CDR3 spans 16 residues. The germline V gene encodes CDR1 SEHNR and CDR2 FQNEAQ (reference sequence). Trimming took 1 base from V and 1 from J, leaving 10 bases between them. CDR3 coding DNA: TGTGCCAGCAGCTTAGTAATTCGGGGAACTAATGAAAAACTGTTTTTT. Translation: CASSLVIRGTNEKLFF.

This clone has only one observation. The rearrangement links TRBV7-7 to TRBJ2-7, with 8 nucleotides matching TRBD1. Looked up from germline, CDR1 is SSHAT and CDR2 is FNYEAQ (reference sequence). CDR3 size: 14 residues. J gave up 3 bases and V 3 bases, and 4 bases lay outside the gene matches. The DNA of the CDR3 is TGTGCCAGCAGCTTTGACAGGGGCGACTACGAGCAGTACTTC. Its translation: CASSFDRGDYEQYF.

V gene TRBV27 combines with J gene TRBJ1-4; D not resolved. The germline CDR1 and CDR2 sequences are MNHEY and SMNVEV (reference sequence). Trimming stripped 5 bases from V and 0 bases from J, with 13 bases between. CDR3 length equals 16 residues. CDR3 in DNA: TGTGCCAGCAGTCCCTTATGGGGAGCAACTAATGAAAAACTGTTTTTT. Protein product: CASSPLWGATNEKLFF.

This clone was found a few times. The chain employs TRBV19 and TRBJ2-3; D is possibly TRBD2 (6 bases). The CDR3 contains 16 residues. V shed 0 bases and J shed 2 bases, with 12 bases lying between them. Germline V gene data show CDR1 as LNHDA and CDR2 as SQIVND (reference sequence). CDR3 coding DNA: TGTGCCAGTAGTATAGAGGGGACTCCTGACACAGATACGCAGTATTTT. As protein: CASSIEGTPDTDTQYF.

This clone was recorded once. This chain joins TRBV5-5 and TRBJ2-7; 8 bases are shared with TRBD1. Germline V lookup: CDR1 SGHKS, CDR2 YYEKEE (reference sequence). The J segment lost 1 base and the V segment lost 3 bases, leaving 3 bases of the junction unmatched. The CDR3 has 14 residues. The DNA for the CDR3 is TGTGCCAGCAGCTCAAGGACAGGGTCCTACGAGCAGTACTTC. Residues: CASSSRTGSYEQYF.

The CDR3 sequence is CASSTNGQGSRVDTQYF. CDR3 sequence (DNA): TGCGCCAGCAGCACGAACGGACAGGGCTCCAGGGTGGATACGCAGTATTTT. The chain is built from TRBV5-1 and TRBJ2-3; 8 nucleotides align to TRBD1. CDR3 length equals 17 residues. V was clipped by 4 bases and J by 6 bases; unmatched bases: 16. CDR1 SGHRS and CDR2 YFSETQ come from the germline V gene.

This clone appeared a single time. The rearrangement joins TRBV19 to TRBJ2-1, with 9 bases identical to TRBD2. This CDR3 has 18 residues. The germline V gene encodes CDR1 LNHDA and CDR2 SQIVND (reference sequence). Losses at the gene ends were 4 bases for V and 8 bases for J; bases not matched to a gene: 18. The CDR3 nucleotides are TGTGCCAGTAGTAGGACCGCGAAGCATAGCGGGAGACCCCATGAGCAGTTCTTC. Protein: CASSRTAKHSGRPHEQFF.

J is TRBJ2-7 and V is TRBV28; TRBD1 matches at 10 bases. In germline, CDR1 is MDHEN, CDR2 SYDVKM. The V segment lost 7 bases and the J segment 2 bases; nucleotides outside the gene matches: 14. The CDR3 length is 17 residues. The CDR3 loop is CASILQGAGQGTYEQYF. The DNA of the CDR3 is TGTGCCAGCATCTTACAAGGGGCGGGACAGGGGACCTACGAGCAGTACTTC. Full variable domain (outside the CDR3, taken from reference TRBV28 and TRBJ2-7): DVKVTQSSRYLVKRTGEKVFLECVQDMDHENMFWYRQDPGLGLRLIYFSYDVKMKEKGDIPEGYSVSREKKERFSLILESASTNQTSMYLCASILQGAGQGTYEQYFGPGTRLTVT.

The genes are TRBV20-1 and TRBJ2-1; D remains ambiguous. Germline CDR1 and CDR2: DFQATT and SNEGSKA (reference sequence). V lost 1 base and J lost 5, with 3 bases in between. The CDR3 covers 11 residues. The CDR3 sequence is CSARADNEQFF. CDR3 sequence (DNA): TGCAGTGCTAGAGCCGACAATGAGCAGTTCTTC.

The V gene is TRBV28, the J gene TRBJ1-1; unclear D gene. Per the germline V gene, CDR1 is MDHEN and CDR2 is SYDVKM. The CDR3 sequence is 14 residues long. Trimming cost V 4 bases and J 3 bases, with 12 bases left between them. CDR3 loop: CASSYPSGDTEAFF. As DNA, the CDR3 is TGTGCCAGCAGTTACCCCTCCGGAGACACTGAAGCTTTCTTT.

This clone has just a few counts. The CDR3 sequence is CASSLALSSGQETQYF. The CDR3 DNA sequence: TGTGCCAGCAGCTTAGCGTTATCTAGCGGCCAAGAGACCCAGTACTTC. The V and J genes are TRBV7-2 and TRBJ2-5; 7 bases match TRBD2. Per the germline V gene, CDR1 is SGHTA and CDR2 is FQGNSA. This CDR3 has 16 residues. Trimming cost V 0 bases and J 1 base; bases outside gene matches: 5.

The chain combines TRBV7-9 with TRBJ2-7, with D maybe TRBD2 (6 bases). From germline, CDR1 is SEHNR and CDR2 FQNEAQ (reference sequence). The CDR3 is made up of 11 amino acids. Trimming left V 5 bases short and J 7 bases short, with 9 bases between. The CDR3 DNA reads as TGTGCCAGCAGCCCCGGGGGAGAGCAGTACTTC. It encodes CASSPGGEQYF.

V gene TRBV27 combines with J gene TRBJ1-2, with D uncertain. Trimming pared 1 base from V and 4 bases from J, leaving 10 bases between. The germline gives CDR1 MNHEY, CDR2 SMNVEV (reference sequence). This CDR3 region has 14 residues. The DNA of the CDR3 is TGTGCCAGCAGTTTATTCGAAGGGAGCTATGGCTACACCTTC. Amino acid sequence: CASSLFEGSYGYTF.

The chain employs TRBV2 and TRBJ2-7, with 11 bases matching TRBD2. This CDR3 has 16 amino acids. Germline values: CDR1 SNHLY, CDR2 FYNNEI. Trimming at V came to 6 bases and at J to 5 bases, leaving 12 bases not matched to a gene. The CDR3 here is CASSPLAGGFVNEQYF. The CDR3 DNA reads as TGTGCCAGCAGCCCCCTAGCGGGAGGATTTGTGAACGAGCAGTACTTC.

V usage is TRBV7-3 and J usage is TRBJ1-3; D is ambiguous. V shed 4 bases and J shed 4 bases, with 8 bases lying between them. This CDR3 region has 13 residues. Germline CDR1 SGHTA, CDR2 FQGTGA. The CDR3 sequence is CASSSEAGNTIYF. The CDR3 coding sequence is TGTGCCAGCAGCTCAGAAGCGGGAAACACCATATATTTT.